The next 5 T cell receptor beta chains were all read from a single sample in a study of T cell responses to AZD1222 COVID-19 vaccine. Sequencing was performed with immunoSEQ multiplex PCR; in TCRdb, only in-frame clones are kept and a portion is missing. This table holds 90,000 to 150,000 clones, around 85% found once. The sample here was peripheral blood, taken on day 0 of AZD1222 vaccination. These receptors were obtained from an adult in good health.

This chain uses TRBV7-8 with TRBJ2-3, with TRBD2 matching over 9 bases. The CDR3 contains 16 residues. V trimming: 3 bases; J trimming: 2 bases; junction bases outside the gene matches: 6. Per germline, CDR1 SGHVS and CDR2 FQNEAQ. CDR3 sequence (DNA): TGTGCCAGCAGCTTGGGTCTAGCGGGGTTCACAGATACGCAGTATTTT. Encoded protein: CASSLGLAGFTDTQYF.

This clone has just one count. V gene TRBV7-8 combines with J gene TRBJ2-1; possibly TRBD2 for D (5 bases). The V gene's germline CDR1 is SGHVS and CDR2 FQNEAQ. The CDR3 is made up of 16 amino acids. V dropped 5 bases and J dropped 5 bases, with 19 bases sitting between them. DNA of the CDR3: TGTGCCAGCAGCCCCATTGGGGAGTTCCGAAACAATGAGCAGTTCTTC. This translates into CASSPIGEFRNNEQFF. Drawing the rest from reference TRBV7-8 and TRBJ2-1, the complete variable domain is GAGVSQSPRYKVAKRGQDVALRCDPISGHVSLFWYQQALGQGPEFLTYFQNEAQLDKSGLPSDRFFAERPEGSVSTLKIQRTQQEDSAVYLCASSPIGEFRNNEQFFGPGTRLTVL.

The chain is built from TRBV7-3 and TRBJ2-2; 14 bases are shared with TRBD2. The V and J ends lost 6 bases and 1 base, in that order; junction bases with no gene match: 7. The CDR3 covers 18 residues. In germline, CDR1 is SGHTA, CDR2 FQGTGA. CDR3 sequence: CASRTGTSGRRNTGELFF. Written as DNA, the CDR3 is TGTGCCAGCAGAACCGGGACTAGCGGGAGACGGAACACCGGGGAGCTGTTTTTT.

The chain is built from TRBV5-1 and TRBJ1-2; D remains unclear. The CDR3 is 12 residues long. V was cut by 6 bases and J by 8 bases, with 14 bases left in between. Germline CDR1 is SGHRS and CDR2 is YFSETQ. The CDR3 region has the DNA TGCGCCAGCACCGATACATTTAGCGGCTACACCTTC. This gives the protein CASTDTFSGYTF.

This rearrangement joins TRBV5-4 to TRBJ2-7; TRBD1 agrees at 7 bases. Trimming took 4 bases from V and 2 from J; bases not matched to a gene: 9. Germline values: CDR1 SGHNT, CDR2 YYREEE (reference sequence). There are 15 residues in the CDR3. The chain's CDR3 is CASSTRQGNPYEQYF. The CDR3 coding sequence is TGTGCCAGCAGCACCAGACAGGGTAACCCCTACGAGCAGTACTTC.